This TCR beta chain was identified in a study of prognosis after radiotherapy for stage I lung cancer. Turning to the study itself: Oligometastatic NSCLC after surgical resection of the primary tumor was present in several patients, while newly diagnosed primary stage I lung tumors were present in roughly 15. The patient group included nobody who received concurrent therapy with stereotactic body radiotherapy. Squamous cell carcinoma tumors occurred in six or seven patients, adenocarcinoma in roughly 13. Study results and limitations: A difference in TRBV and TRBJ gene usage was reportedly seen between patients with and without metastases.

There are many counts of this clonotype. Its cognate antigen is unknown. The ends were cut back, 1 base at V and 6 bases at J, with 8 bases in the middle. CDR3 size: 14 residues. CDR1 SGHNT and CDR2 YYREEE come from the germline V gene (reference sequence). It was by two-round multiplex PCR that TCR beta CDR3 was amplified from genomic DNA. Round one of PCR was performed, and it used primers specific to each TRBV and TRBJ gene. TCRdb itself ran the multiplex PCR reads through MiXCR, one entry per CDR3 protein. The data contain more than 25,000 distinct CDR3 sequences, about 32% of them singletons. This TCR was recovered from a donor aged 50 or older with non-small cell lung cancer. The source material was PBMCs, sampled before or after stereotactic body radiation therapy (not recorded which). The chain combines TRBV5-4 with TRBJ1-6, with no clear D. As DNA, the CDR3 is TGTGCCAGCAGCTTGCGGTCATCTAATTCACCCCTCCACTTT. Protein: CASSLRSSNSPLHF.